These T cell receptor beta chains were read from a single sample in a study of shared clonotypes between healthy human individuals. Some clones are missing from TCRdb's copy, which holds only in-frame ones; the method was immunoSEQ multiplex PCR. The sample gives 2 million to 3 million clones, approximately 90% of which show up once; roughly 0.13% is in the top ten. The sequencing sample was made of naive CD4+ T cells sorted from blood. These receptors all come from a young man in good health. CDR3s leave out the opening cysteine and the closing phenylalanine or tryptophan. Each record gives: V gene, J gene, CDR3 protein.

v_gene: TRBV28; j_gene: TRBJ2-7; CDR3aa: ASSEPGQKLREQY
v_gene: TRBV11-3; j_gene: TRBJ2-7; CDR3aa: ASSPRDSDKQY
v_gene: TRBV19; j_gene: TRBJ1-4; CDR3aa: ASSVDRAEKLF
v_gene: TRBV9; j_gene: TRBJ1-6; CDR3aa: ASSAGTGGGSPLH
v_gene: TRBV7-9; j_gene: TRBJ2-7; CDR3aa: ASSSRGLAGVDEQY
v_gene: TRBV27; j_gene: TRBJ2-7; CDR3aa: ASSLKGGGSPYEQY
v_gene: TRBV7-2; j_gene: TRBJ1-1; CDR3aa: ASSSNLIGTEAF
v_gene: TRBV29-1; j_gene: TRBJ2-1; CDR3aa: SGVWGQGAGEQF
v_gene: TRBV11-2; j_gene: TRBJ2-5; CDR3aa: ASSPSPFPQY
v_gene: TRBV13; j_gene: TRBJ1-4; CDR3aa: ASSSRQGAEKLF
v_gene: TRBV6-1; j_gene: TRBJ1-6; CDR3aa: ASSGDRGSPLH
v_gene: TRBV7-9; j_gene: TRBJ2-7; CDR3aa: ASSPSKGLNEQY
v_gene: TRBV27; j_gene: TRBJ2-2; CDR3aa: ASSPGTGNPGELF
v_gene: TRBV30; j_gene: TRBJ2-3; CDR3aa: AWSSGGGPTDTQY
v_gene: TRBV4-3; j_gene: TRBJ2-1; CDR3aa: ASSRDLPGPSSYNEQF